This T cell receptor beta chain was retrieved from a study of cytomegalovirus exposure and HLA in healthy donors (dated by TCRdb to 2016 to 2017). Study-wide context: A later analysis indicated that the 120 or so validation repertoires were generated on the platform also employed for the approximately 700 repertoires of the first cohort. To predict cytomegalovirus infection status, the study brought together high-throughput TCR immunosequencing, statistical association of individual TCRs with disease status, and machine learning. A separate validation cohort of some 130 different subjects was used in addition to the roughly 700-subject first cohort. The aim of the study was to test whether cataloging public T cell receptors could identify signatures of past pathogen exposure.

The CDR3 goes from the cysteine to the phenylalanine over 12 residues. Solely the CDR3 DNA is kept, with 36 bases framed from the first base. V is cut by 6 bases and J by 8 bases, and the space between the germline ends is 13 bases. The germline V gene supplies CDR1 MDHEN and CDR2 SYDVKM. Donors formed part of the validation cohort, which comprised about 130 subjects and was distinct from the first cohort of 550 to 850 subjects. On this clone: Its antigen remains unidentified. Per-base quality was not reported, and no clone a single base away is much larger than it.

The library came from the immunoSEQ multiplex PCR assay. The original methods were these. A statistical classification framework was built to diagnose cytomegalovirus status from the catalog of TCR beta chain sequences. The table comes from immuneACCESS by way of TCRdb, which keeps in-frame sequences with V and J called. Part of the clones is missing from these tables; in studies checked, under half for an unresolved V gene and the rest for unknown reasons. That table supplies the V and J calls and clone size; D and trimming were determined from the DNA. For this sample there are hundreds of thousands of clones; around nine tenths appear just once. 2.6% of the sample belongs to the ten largest clones. The paper as a whole reports these results and caveats: Across donors, most TCR sequences were observed very rarely, whereas some public TCRs were present in many individuals. Cytomegalovirus status was reported to be diagnosed by the classifier with high specificity and sensitivity in both the original and validation cohorts. A total of some 180 TCR beta chains were listed by the study as associated with cytomegalovirus. A later analysis lacked HLA typing for the validation cohort, so it scored co-occurrence in that cohort across all 110 or so repertoires. The authors suggested that the approach could potentially be generalized to other disease states and immunological phenotypes. A later analysis found that TCRs clustered in the first cohort also tended to co-occur in the 120 validation repertoires, with approximately 95% of cluster scores above 0. In vitro tests confirmed that three of the cytomegalovirus-associated TCR beta chains recognize cytomegalovirus antigens.

The rearranged chain carries TRBV28 and TRBJ1-1; there is no confident call for the D gene. The sequenced sample consisted of PBMCs. This TCR was recovered from a man younger than 35 in good health and CMV-seronegative. The bases read TGTGCCAGCAGCACCTTCAGAGGGGAAGCTTTCTTT. It is translated as CASSTFRGEAFF.